The 3 T cell receptor beta chains given below trace back to one sample, sequenced in a study of T-cell reconstitution after alpha-beta-depleted transplantation in children. Researchers prepared the TCRbeta library using unique molecular identifiers, the study reports. TCRdb re-called the PCR reads through MiXCR, storing one row per CDR3 protein. The table shows about 440,000 distinct CDR3 sequences, with roughly 43% occurring only once. Sample: PBMCs, taken before TCRalphabeta/CD19-depleted stem cell transplant. Receptors were obtained from a girl aged 2-10 years with aplastic anemia, due to receive a stem cell transplant.

The rearrangement uses TRBV20-1 and TRBJ2-7; D call uncertain. This CDR3 contains 11 residues. With 3 bases removed from V and 3 bases from J, the gap between germline ends came to 6 bases. Germline loops: CDR1 DFQATT, CDR2 SNEGSKA (reference sequence). The CDR3, as DNA: TGCAGTGCTAGGTTCGACTACGAGCAGTACTTC. Encoded protein: CSARFDYEQYF.

This clonotype was seen at least ten times. The chain has TRBV7-2 and TRBJ2-1; possible D gene TRBD2, 5 bases. The germline V and J ends were trimmed by 5 bases and 0 bases, with 14 bases remaining between them. The CDR3 loop spans 16 amino acids. Germline assignment: CDR1 SGHTA and CDR2 FQGNSA. DNA for the CDR3: TGTGCCAGCAGCAGACGGACTGCGAGCTCCTACAATGAGCAGTTCTTC. As protein: CASSRRTASSYNEQFF.

The table lists this clonotype with many counts. J is TRBJ2-1 and V is TRBV7-9; D unclear. Germline V lookup: CDR1 SEHNR, CDR2 FQNEAQ (reference sequence). The CDR3 has 14 residues. Trimming cost V 0 bases and J 2 bases, with 5 bases left between them. The chain's CDR3 is CASSLAGTYNEQFF. CDR3 nucleotides: TGTGCCAGCAGCTTAGCGGGTACCTACAATGAGCAGTTCTTC.